These T cell receptor beta chains were read from a single sample in a study of CD8 T cells in ankylosing spondylitis. TCRdb passed the 5' RACE reads through MiXCR, listing each CDR3 protein once. The sample yields 150,000 to 200,000 distinct CDR3 sequences, approximately 20% seen once. Sequenced material: blood, either unsorted or a sorted T cell fraction (not recorded which). The source is a male donor with ankylosing spondylitis or in good health (not recorded which). Each CDR3 is given with its conserved first and last residue. Each record gives: V gene, J gene, CDR3 protein.

v_call: TRBV5-1; j_call: TRBJ2-7; cdr3_aa: CASSWGGMTYEQYF
v_call: TRBV5-1; j_call: TRBJ2-1; cdr3_aa: CASSFQGSHNEQFF
v_call: TRBV20-1; j_call: TRBJ2-7; cdr3_aa: CSARGQTGSPPIWTYEQYF
v_call: TRBV29-1; j_call: TRBJ2-3; cdr3_aa: CSVDAATDTQYF
v_call: TRBV20-1; j_call: TRBJ1-4; cdr3_aa: CSASARSGEKLFF
v_call: TRBV19; j_call: TRBJ1-1; cdr3_aa: CASSFGSNTEVFF
v_call: TRBV27; j_call: TRBJ1-1; cdr3_aa: CASSPWRQNTEAFF
v_call: TRBV20-1; j_call: TRBJ2-3; cdr3_aa: CSATFAGTDTQYF
v_call: TRBV5-1; j_call: TRBJ2-5; cdr3_aa: CASSPTRTGDRETQYF
v_call: TRBV10-3; j_call: TRBJ2-5; cdr3_aa: CAISPAQETQYF
v_call: TRBV5-1; j_call: TRBJ1-5; cdr3_aa: CASSLAGGFSNQPQHF
v_call: TRBV20-1; j_call: TRBJ2-2; cdr3_aa: CSASLTSGPNTGELFF
v_call: TRBV5-1; j_call: TRBJ2-3; cdr3_aa: CASSLHPGVAGGTTDTQYF
v_call: TRBV10-3; j_call: TRBJ2-2; cdr3_aa: CAITGTGSSGELFF
v_call: TRBV5-4; j_call: TRBJ2-4; cdr3_aa: CASSLDQTKNIQYF
v_call: TRBV29-1; j_call: TRBJ2-5; cdr3_aa: CSAVTGFQETQYF
v_call: TRBV5-1; j_call: TRBJ2-3; cdr3_aa: CASSLRTSTDTQYF
v_call: TRBV19; j_call: TRBJ1-5; cdr3_aa: CASSSQVNQPQHF
v_call: TRBV10-3; j_call: TRBJ2-5; cdr3_aa: CAISEPGTEETQYF
v_call: TRBV9; j_call: TRBJ1-6; cdr3_aa: CASSATGANSPLHF
v_call: TRBV7-8; j_call: TRBJ1-1; cdr3_aa: CGSSSVPREEDEAFF
v_call: TRBV7-2; j_call: TRBJ2-7; cdr3_aa: CASNPLAVPYYEQYF
v_call: TRBV20-1; j_call: TRBJ2-2; cdr3_aa: CSARRGDTGELFF
v_call: TRBV20-1; j_call: TRBJ2-3; cdr3_aa: CSARDTADTQYF
v_call: TRBV5-1; j_call: TRBJ1-1; cdr3_aa: CASSSQRRTEAFF
v_call: TRBV29-1; j_call: TRBJ2-1; cdr3_aa: CSVERGVDEQFF
v_call: TRBV5-1; j_call: TRBJ2-3; cdr3_aa: CASSSSGTIGADTQYF
v_call: TRBV3-1; j_call: TRBJ1-1; cdr3_aa: CASSQAVSGTEAFF
v_call: TRBV28; j_call: TRBJ2-3; cdr3_aa: CASSVRVDTQYF
v_call: TRBV5-1; j_call: TRBJ2-1; cdr3_aa: CASSLVRAYNEQFF
v_call: TRBV5-1; j_call: TRBJ1-2; cdr3_aa: CASSLLRDSNYGYTF
v_call: TRBV7-9; j_call: TRBJ1-4; cdr3_aa: CASSTGASANEKLFF
v_call: TRBV20-1; j_call: TRBJ2-2; cdr3_aa: CSAPQTGELFF
v_call: TRBV5-1; j_call: TRBJ2-6; cdr3_aa: CASTPGGSSGANVLTF
v_call: TRBV29-1; j_call: TRBJ2-1; cdr3_aa: CSVEESSGRAWNEQFF
v_call: TRBV5-1; j_call: TRBJ2-5; cdr3_aa: CASSLAARSQETQYF